This TCR beta chain was captured in a study of post-analysis software for immune sequencing data. On the study more broadly: The study covered relapsing-remitting, secondary progressive and progressive-relapsing courses of multiple sclerosis. Study-level findings and limits: Multiple sclerosis was associated with a significant reduction in normalized Chao1 diversity relative to controls. When the samples were clustered directly with F measure, those that had been prepared in the same batch showed strong co-clustering.

This clonotype was recorded a few times. Its matching antigen is unknown. Carried by the TCR beta cDNA libraries were unique molecular identifiers. Approximately 500,000 cDNA molecules were obtained per 1 to 10 million input T cells. TCRdb re-derived calls from the PCR reads in MiXCR, one entry per CDR3 protein. The table has fewer than 900,000 distinct CDR3 sequences, about half seen once. The sample comprised blood. The TCR was taken from a girl aged 10-17 years with multiple sclerosis.

The CDR3 DNA is TGTGCCAGCAGGGGACTAGCGGTCACAGATACGCAGTATTTT. This codes for CASRGLAVTDTQYF. The rearrangement uses TRBV12-3 or TRBV12-4 and TRBJ2-3, with 11 bases aligning to TRBD2. V gave up 6 bases and J gave up 2 bases; unmatched junction bases: 1. The CDR3 is made up of 14 amino acids.